The clone carrying this T cell receptor beta chain has only one observation. Its antigen is currently unknown. Clones were sequenced by immunoSEQ multiplex PCR, and TCRdb holds only the in-frame ones, with some missing. The table lists about 21,000 clones, 75% to 90% of them singletons, with 0.65% to 0.8% in the top ten. These data come from a study of regulatory dendritic cells for organ transplantation. Allogeneic regulatory or mature dendritic cells were co-cultured for 4 to 6 days with CFSE-labeled sorted T cells at 1:10. Memory T cells were CD45RO+, naive were CD45RA+, sorted by FACS. Sequencing input: naive CD4+ T cells from blood cultured with regulatory dendritic cells. As to subset: CD45RA+ naive T cells. The source is a human donor in good health.

CDR3 protein: CASSLRSRQLETQYF. As DNA, the CDR3 is TGTGCCAGCAGCTTAAGGTCACGGCAGCTCGAGACCCAGTACTTC. V is TRBV7-2 and J is TRBJ2-5; D not certain. Looked up from germline, CDR1 is SGHTA and CDR2 is FQGNSA. CDR3 length: 15 residues. Trimming pared 2 bases from V and 5 bases from J, leaving 15 bases between.